The clone carrying this TCR beta chain has at least ten counts. TCRdb redid the calling of the 5' RACE reads with MiXCR, one entry per CDR3 protein. The repertoire includes approximately 90,000 distinct CDR3 sequences, about 8% of them detected once, and around a tenth sits in the top ten. This entry comes from a study of CD8 T cells in ankylosing spondylitis. The sample comprised blood, either unsorted or a sorted T cell fraction (not recorded which). The receptor was derived from a male donor with ankylosing spondylitis or in good health (not recorded which).

CDR3 sequence: CASSLMAGLEGEQFF. CDR3 sequence (DNA): TGTGCCAGCAGTCTTATGGCGGGACTAGAGGGTGAGCAGTTCTTC. V gene TRBV12-3 or TRBV12-4 combines with J gene TRBJ2-1, with TRBD2 identical over 8 bases. V was pared by 5 bases and J by 9 bases, with 12 bases of the junction left unmatched. This CDR3 comprises 15 residues.